The present T cell receptor beta chain was sequenced within a study of cytomegalovirus exposure and HLA in healthy donors. The PCR was carried out with 60 Vbeta primers and 13 Jbeta primers. Here immunoSEQ multiplex PCR was the method, and the copy in TCRdb shows in-frame clones only, minus some. Of over 200,000 clones listed, roughly four fifths are singletons. The trim removed 5 bases at V and 2 bases at J, leaving 7 bases unmatched. Per the germline V gene, CDR1 is SGHRS and CDR2 is YFSETQ. CDR3 size: 14 residues. The chain has TRBV5-1 and TRBJ2-7; 7 bases align to TRBD1. Input material: PBMCs. The clonotype originates from a woman between 35 and 50 years old in good health and CMV-seronegative. The CDR3: CASSLGTAPYEQYF. The CDR3 DNA reads as TGCGCCAGCAGTCTCGGGACAGCCCCCTACGAGCAGTACTTC.